The table lists the clone carrying this T cell receptor beta chain with a few counts. This specimen belongs to a study of type 1 and type 2 diabetes patients. Whole-study context: Donors were type 1 diabetes, type 2 diabetes, or nondiabetic controls. From PBMCs, CD4+ and CD8+ T cells were isolated by magnetic microbeads.

Germline lookup yields CDR1 LNHDA and CDR2 SQIVND (reference sequence). Trimming stripped 3 bases from V and 2 bases from J, with 10 bases between. The CDR3 has 14 residues. The PCR template was genomic DNA. A primer set of 30 forward and 13 reverse primers amplified the CDR3. TCRdb independently ran MiXCR on the multiplex PCR reads; one entry per CDR3 protein. Counted here are 280,000 or so distinct CDR3 sequences, around 47% occurring once; the ten biggest clones make up roughly 15%. The rearrangement uses TRBV19 and TRBJ1-1, with D maybe TRBD1 (5 bases). Sequencing was carried out using peripheral blood mononuclear cells (PBMCs). The source of this sequence is a man younger than 35 with type 2 diabetes. This CDR3 is CASSMAGRNTEAFF. In DNA form, the CDR3 reads TGTGCCAGTAGTATGGCAGGGAGAAACACTGAAGCTTTCTTT.